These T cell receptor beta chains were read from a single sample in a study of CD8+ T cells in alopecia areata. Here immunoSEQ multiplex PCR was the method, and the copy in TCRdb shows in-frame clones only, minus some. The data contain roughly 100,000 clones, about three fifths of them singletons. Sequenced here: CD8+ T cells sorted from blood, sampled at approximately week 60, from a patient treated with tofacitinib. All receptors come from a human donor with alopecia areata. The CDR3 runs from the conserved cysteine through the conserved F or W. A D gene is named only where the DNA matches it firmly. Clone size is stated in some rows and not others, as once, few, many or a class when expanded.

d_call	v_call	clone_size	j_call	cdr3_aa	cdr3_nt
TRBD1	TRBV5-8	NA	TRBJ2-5	CASSQGTGKLDPEYF	TGTGCCAGCAGTCAAGGGACAGGAAAGTTAGACCCTGAGTACTTC
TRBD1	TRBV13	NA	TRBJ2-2	CASSLPGQLNTGELFF	TGTGCCAGCAGCTTACCGGGACAGTTAAACACCGGGGAGCTGTTTTTT
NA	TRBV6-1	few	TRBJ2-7	CASSVDGAYEQYF	TGTGCCAGCAGTGTCGACGGGGCCTACGAGCAGTACTTC
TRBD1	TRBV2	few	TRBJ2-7	CASSPGTGNNEQYF	TGTGCCAGCAGTCCCGGGACAGGGAACAACGAGCAGTACTTC
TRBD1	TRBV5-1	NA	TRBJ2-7	CASSGDSYEQYF	TGCGCCAGCAGCGGGGACAGTTACGAGCAGTACTTC
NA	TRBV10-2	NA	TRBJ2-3	CASSESIGGSTDTQYF	TGCGCCAGCAGTGAGTCGATAGGGGGAAGCACAGATACGCAGTATTTT
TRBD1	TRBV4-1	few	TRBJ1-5	CASNPGQGGNQPQHF	TGCGCCAGCAACCCGGGACAGGGAGGCAATCAGCCCCAGCATTTT
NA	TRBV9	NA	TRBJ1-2	CASTIDTANYGYTF	TGTGCCAGCACCATCGACACCGCTAACTATGGCTACACCTTC
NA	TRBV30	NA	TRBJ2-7	CAWSVVAYEQYF	TGTGCCTGGAGTGTAGTGGCCTACGAGCAGTACTTC
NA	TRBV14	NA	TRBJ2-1	CASSSRTGAHEQFF	TGTGCCAGCAGCTCAAGGACGGGTGCCCATGAGCAGTTCTTC
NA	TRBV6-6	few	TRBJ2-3	CASSYRGYTDTQYF	TGTGCCAGCAGTTACCGCGGGTACACAGATACGCAGTATTTT
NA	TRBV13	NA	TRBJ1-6	CASSRALGRKNSPLHF	TGTGCCAGCAGCAGAGCATTGGGTCGGAAAAATTCACCCCTCCACTTT
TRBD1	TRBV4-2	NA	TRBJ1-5	CASSQETGGSQPQHF	TGTGCCAGCAGCCAAGAGACAGGGGGGAGTCAGCCCCAGCATTTT
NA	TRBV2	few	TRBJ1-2	CASRDWTYFYGYTF	TGTGCCAGCAGAGATTGGACGTACTTCTATGGCTACACCTTC